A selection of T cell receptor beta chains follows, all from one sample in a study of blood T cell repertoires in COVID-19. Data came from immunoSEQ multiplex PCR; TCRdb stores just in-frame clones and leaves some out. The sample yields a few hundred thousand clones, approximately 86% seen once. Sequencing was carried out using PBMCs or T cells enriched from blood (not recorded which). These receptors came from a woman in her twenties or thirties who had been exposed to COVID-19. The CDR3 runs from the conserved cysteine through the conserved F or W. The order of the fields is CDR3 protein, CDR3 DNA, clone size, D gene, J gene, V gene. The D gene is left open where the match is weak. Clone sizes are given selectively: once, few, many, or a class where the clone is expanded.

CASSYGLAGTYEQYF TGTGCCAGCAGTTACGGACTAGCGGGGACCTACGAGCAGTACTTC . TRBD2 TRBJ2-7 TRBV6-5
CASSGDRRNSPLHF TGTGCCAGCAGCGGGGACAGGCGTAATTCACCCCTCCACTTT . TRBD1 TRBJ1-6 TRBV7-9
CASSMAPGGSNQPQHF TGTGCCAGTAGTATGGCCCCGGGAGGGAGCAATCAGCCCCAGCATTTT . . TRBJ1-5 TRBV19
CSAPRPGTGVNGYTF TGCAGCGCTCCTCGCCCCGGGACAGGGGTAAATGGCTACACCTTC . TRBD1 TRBJ1-2 TRBV29-1
CATSTNRNEQFF TGTGCCACCAGCACCAACAGGAATGAGCAGTTCTTC . . TRBJ2-1 TRBV15
CASSGWTESSYEQYF TGTGCCAGCAGCGGATGGACAGAGAGCTCCTACGAGCAGTACTTC . . TRBJ2-7 TRBV5-8
CASSVTAGQPQHF TGTGCCAGCAGTGTCACCGCAGGACAGCCCCAGCATTTT . . TRBJ1-5 TRBV2
CASSGTSGGGTGELFF TGTGCCAGCAGCGGAACTAGCGGGGGGGGCACCGGGGAGCTGTTTTTT few TRBD2 TRBJ2-2 TRBV11-3
CASTLSGNTIYF TGTGCCAGCACCCTAAGTGGAAACACCATATATTTT . . TRBJ1-3 TRBV12-3/TRBV12-4
CSVQGLAGGPGELFF TGCAGCGTCCAAGGACTAGCGGGGGGACCCGGGGAGCTGTTTTTT once TRBD2 TRBJ2-2 TRBV29-1
CASSVAPTSGGDTQYF TGTGCCAGCAGCGTAGCGCCCACTAGCGGGGGAGATACGCAGTATTTT . TRBD2 TRBJ2-3 TRBV9
CASSFPRGSGGLNEQFF TGTGCCAGCAGCTTCCCCCGGGGTAGCGGGGGGTTGAATGAGCAGTTCTTC . TRBD2 TRBJ2-1 TRBV7-9
CASSGINTGELFF TGTGCCAGCAGCGGCATTAACACCGGGGAGCTGTTTTTT few . TRBJ2-2 TRBV5-4
CASSYTSGVTDTQYF TGTGCCAGCAGTTACACTAGCGGGGTTACAGATACGCAGTATTTT once TRBD2 TRBJ2-3 TRBV2
CASSSWGTGASGANVLTF TGTGCCAGCAGCTCATGGGGGACAGGGGCATCTGGGGCCAACGTCCTGACTTTC . TRBD1 TRBJ2-6 TRBV7-3
CASSRPPADNTGELFF TGTGCCAGCAGCCGACCACCAGCGGATAACACCGGGGAGCTGTTTTTT . . TRBJ2-2 TRBV5-4
CASSLGGGPSWEQYF TGCGCCAGCAGCTTGGGTGGCGGGCCTTCTTGGGAGCAGTACTTC . . TRBJ2-7 TRBV5-1
CASSRTAGRDSVSGNTIYF TGTGCCAGCAGCCGCACTGCCGGCCGGGACAGCGTATCAGGAAACACCATATATTTT . TRBD1 TRBJ1-3 TRBV4-2
CASSGGRGSGNTIYF TGTGCCAGCTCAGGCGGCAGGGGTAGTGGAAACACCATATATTTT . . TRBJ1-3 TRBV28